Listed below are T cell receptor beta chains from one sample, sequenced in a study of shared clonotypes between healthy human individuals. The method was immunoSEQ multiplex PCR; TCRdb's version includes in-frame clones alone and lacks a portion of them. The table lists some 2 million clones, around 96% of them singletons. The source material was naive CD8+ T cells sorted from blood. The receptors derive from a man between 18 and 35 years old in good health. Each CDR3 is given with its conserved first and last residue. The order of the fields is V gene, J gene, D gene, CDR3 protein. D genes are given only for firm matches.

>TRBV25-1|TRBJ1-1|TRBD1
CATPGQGNTEAFF
>TRBV28|TRBJ2-7|TRBD2
CASSFGVGLAGDMEYF
>TRBV6-1|TRBJ2-2|.
CASTDSRITGELFF
>TRBV4-1|TRBJ2-5|.
CASSPSRRETQYF
>TRBV27|TRBJ1-6|.
CASSRTGGIDSPLHF
>TRBV30|TRBJ1-2|.
CAWSVNLGSYGNTF
>TRBV5-6|TRBJ2-7|.
CASSQGYEQYF
>TRBV30|TRBJ2-3|TRBD1
CAWSPGTEFGGDTQYF
>TRBV29-1|TRBJ2-7|.
CSVDLGSYEQYF
>TRBV30|TRBJ2-5|TRBD1
CAWLGPGQNFQETQYF
>TRBV7-8|TRBJ2-3|TRBD2
CASSWKLAGTTDTQYF
>TRBV5-4|TRBJ2-7|.
CASSSGEYEQYF
>TRBV13|TRBJ1-1|.
CASSPGGQMNTEAFF
>TRBV6-5|TRBJ2-2|.
CASSWGENTGELFF
>TRBV19|TRBJ2-3|TRBD2
CASSARTSVWSDTQYF
>TRBV7-7|TRBJ2-7|TRBD1
CASSLGTAGEQYF
>TRBV7-2|TRBJ2-3|TRBD2
CASSGLAGVTDTQYF
>TRBV5-4|TRBJ2-7|.
CASSLETSYEQYF
>TRBV19|TRBJ2-5|.
CASSPYVGSGETQYF
>TRBV29-1|TRBJ1-3|.
CSVALGAGNTIYF
>TRBV4-2|TRBJ1-1|.
CASSQIENTEAFF
>TRBV5-6|TRBJ1-1|.
CASSPWVLNTEAFF
>TRBV29-1|TRBJ1-5|.
CSVEDDFGEPQHF
>TRBV6-1|TRBJ2-7|TRBD2
CASSELAGGRHYEQYF
>TRBV5-8|TRBJ2-7|.
CASSLDVSSLEQYF
>TRBV6-5|TRBJ2-5|.
CASSYDSQETQYF
>TRBV29-1|TRBJ1-2|.
CSVEDQSGIGYTF
>TRBV7-7|TRBJ2-1|TRBD2
CASSLGTSGPNEQFF
>TRBV5-8|TRBJ2-3|TRBD1
CASSPAGTGMPDTQYF
>TRBV10-1|TRBJ2-5|.
CASRVGLETQYF
>TRBV28|TRBJ2-7|TRBD1
CASSFNRGYEQYF
>TRBV11-2|TRBJ2-7|.
CASSLQGSMYEQYF